Listed below are T cell receptor beta chains from one sample, sequenced in a study of cytomegalovirus exposure and HLA in healthy donors. Clones were read by immunoSEQ multiplex PCR, and TCRdb kept only the in-frame ones, dropping some. Of about 110,000 clones in the sample, 75% to 90% were seen once. Source material: PBMCs. Receptors were obtained from a man between 25 and 39 years old in good health and CMV-seropositive. The CDR3 runs from the conserved cysteine through the conserved F or W. A D gene is named only where the DNA matches it firmly. Size tells how often a clone was seen (once, few, many) or the class of an expanded clone, and some rows leave it out.

clone size: .; V gene: TRBV4-1; J gene: TRBJ2-3; D gene: TRBD1; CDR3 length: 15; CDR3 protein: CASSRTGGAVDTQYF; CDR3 DNA: TGCGCCAGCAGCCGGACAGGGGGCGCGGTGGATACGCAGTATTTT
clone size: .; V gene: TRBV4-1; J gene: TRBJ2-7; D gene: .; CDR3 length: 13; CDR3 protein: CASSQTLFYEQYF; CDR3 DNA: TGCGCCAGCAGCCAAACCCTATTCTACGAGCAGTACTTC
clone size: few; V gene: TRBV29-1; J gene: TRBJ1-5; D gene: .; CDR3 length: 14; CDR3 protein: CSARSGGASQPQHF; CDR3 DNA: TGCAGCGCACGCTCGGGGGGGGCGAGTCAGCCCCAGCATTTT
clone size: .; V gene: TRBV30; J gene: TRBJ2-7; D gene: TRBD1; CDR3 length: 13; CDR3 protein: CAWKRDSISEQYF; CDR3 DNA: TGTGCCTGGAAGAGGGACAGTATCTCCGAGCAGTACTTC
clone size: few; V gene: TRBV7-8; J gene: TRBJ1-3; D gene: .; CDR3 length: 15; CDR3 protein: CASSPQQGSGNTIYF; CDR3 DNA: TGTGCCAGCAGCCCGCAACAGGGCTCTGGAAACACCATATATTTT
clone size: .; V gene: TRBV7-9; J gene: TRBJ1-1; D gene: .; CDR3 length: 15; CDR3 protein: CASSLGTPMNTEAFF; CDR3 DNA: TGTGCCAGCAGCCTCGGGACACCGATGAACACTGAAGCTTTCTTT
clone size: .; V gene: TRBV2; J gene: TRBJ1-1; D gene: .; CDR3 length: 15; CDR3 protein: CASSEPLNKNTEAFF; CDR3 DNA: TGTGCCAGCAGTGAACCCCTGAACAAAAACACTGAAGCTTTCTTT
clone size: .; V gene: TRBV4-1; J gene: TRBJ1-1; D gene: .; CDR3 length: 18; CDR3 protein: CASSQEGLGETVNTEAFF; CDR3 DNA: TGCGCCAGCAGCCAAGAGGGCTTAGGTGAGACAGTGAACACTGAAGCTTTCTTT
clone size: .; V gene: TRBV18; J gene: TRBJ1-2; D gene: TRBD1; CDR3 length: 17; CDR3 protein: CASEKDRGDKSVYGYTF; CDR3 DNA: TGTGCCAGCGAGAAGGACAGGGGGGATAAAAGCGTCTATGGCTACACCTTC
clone size: once; V gene: TRBV5-6; J gene: TRBJ2-7; D gene: .; CDR3 length: 13; CDR3 protein: CASSQEASYEQYF; CDR3 DNA: TGTGCCAGCAGCCAGGAAGCCTCCTACGAGCAGTACTTC
clone size: .; V gene: TRBV6-4; J gene: TRBJ1-1; D gene: TRBD1; CDR3 length: 17; CDR3 protein: CASTLWDRGLMNTEAFF; CDR3 DNA: TGTGCCAGCACCCTATGGGACAGGGGGCTTATGAACACTGAAGCTTTCTTT
clone size: .; V gene: TRBV27; J gene: TRBJ1-6; D gene: .; CDR3 length: 16; CDR3 protein: CASSLGQSPRNSPLHF; CDR3 DNA: TGTGCCAGCAGTTTAGGTCAGAGTCCGAGGAATTCACCCCTCCACTTT
clone size: few; V gene: TRBV28; J gene: TRBJ1-2; D gene: TRBD1; CDR3 length: 15; CDR3 protein: CASSSTGTEFYGYTF; CDR3 DNA: TGTGCCAGCAGCTCAACCGGGACAGAATTCTATGGCTACACCTTC
clone size: few; V gene: TRBV2; J gene: TRBJ1-2; D gene: .; CDR3 length: 13; CDR3 protein: CASSEGHLNGYTF; CDR3 DNA: TGTGCCAGCAGTGAAGGTCACTTAAATGGCTACACCTTC
clone size: once; V gene: TRBV9; J gene: TRBJ2-1; D gene: .; CDR3 length: 13; CDR3 protein: CASSVQGYNEQFF; CDR3 DNA: TGTGCCAGCAGCGTTCAGGGTTACAATGAGCAGTTCTTC
clone size: once; V gene: TRBV4-1; J gene: TRBJ2-3; D gene: TRBD2; CDR3 length: 16; CDR3 protein: CASSHRSGGLTDTQYF; CDR3 DNA: TGCGCCAGCAGCCATCGAAGCGGGGGCCTCACAGATACGCAGTATTTT
clone size: .; V gene: TRBV5-6; J gene: TRBJ2-3; D gene: .; CDR3 length: 11; CDR3 protein: CASSSLDTQYF; CDR3 DNA: TGTGCCAGCAGCTCCCTGGATACGCAGTATTTT
clone size: .; V gene: TRBV19; J gene: TRBJ2-2; D gene: TRBD1; CDR3 length: 14; CDR3 protein: CASRGTGSTGELFF; CDR3 DNA: TGTGCCAGTAGAGGGACAGGGAGCACCGGGGAGCTGTTTTTT
clone size: few; V gene: TRBV10-3; J gene: TRBJ1-4; D gene: .; CDR3 length: 12; CDR3 protein: CAISDNDEKLFF; CDR3 DNA: TGTGCCATCAGTGACAATGATGAAAAACTGTTTTTT
clone size: .; V gene: TRBV5-1; J gene: TRBJ1-2; D gene: .; CDR3 length: 15; CDR3 protein: CASSLFAGGDYGYTF; CDR3 DNA: TGCGCCAGCAGCTTGTTTGCGGGGGGAGACTATGGCTACACCTTC
clone size: few; V gene: TRBV6-1; J gene: TRBJ1-1; D gene: .; CDR3 length: 8; CDR3 protein: CATQGSFF; CDR3 DNA: TGTGCCACCCAGGGGAGTTTCTTT
clone size: .; V gene: TRBV7-3; J gene: TRBJ1-1; D gene: .; CDR3 length: 15; CDR3 protein: CASSLQGLTNTEAFF; CDR3 DNA: TGTGCCAGCAGCTTACAGGGTTTGACGAACACTGAAGCTTTCTTT
clone size: .; V gene: TRBV30; J gene: TRBJ1-2; D gene: TRBD1; CDR3 length: 14; CDR3 protein: CAWSRDRGAGGYTF; CDR3 DNA: TGTGCCTGGAGCCGGGACAGGGGGGCGGGTGGCTACACCTTC